These T cell receptor beta chains were read from a single sample in a study of OX40 agonist ivuxolimab in advanced cancers. Produced via immunoSEQ multiplex PCR; TCRdb's table is partial and in-frame only. The table includes under 80,000 clones, 80% to 90% detected once. Source: CD4+ or CD8+ T cells sorted from blood, taken in a trial of the OX40 agonist ivuxolimab. Source of these receptors: an adult with an advanced solid tumor such as melanoma, head and neck, liver or kidney cancer. CDR3s include the opening cysteine and the closing phenylalanine or tryptophan. A D gene is named only where the DNA matches it firmly. Not all rows give a size; the values are once, few, many and, for expanded clones, a class.

CDR3nt: TGCAGCGTTGAAGCAGGCCCCAACTCCTACGAGCAGTACTTC
CDR3aa: CSVEAGPNSYEQYF
v_gene: TRBV29-1
j_gene: TRBJ2-7
d_gene: -
abundance: -

CDR3nt: TGTGCCAGCAGTCCGGGCGAGCAGTACTTC
CDR3aa: CASSPGEQYF
v_gene: TRBV7-9
j_gene: TRBJ2-7
d_gene: -
abundance: -

CDR3nt: TGTGCCAGCAGCTTCCCAGGGGGCAGGGAGACCCAGTACTTC
CDR3aa: CASSFPGGRETQYF
v_gene: TRBV7-6
j_gene: TRBJ2-5
d_gene: TRBD1
abundance: -

CDR3nt: TGCGCCAGCAGCCAGGAATTACCGGGACAGAAAAACTATGGCTACACCTTC
CDR3aa: CASSQELPGQKNYGYTF
v_gene: TRBV4-3
j_gene: TRBJ1-2
d_gene: TRBD1
abundance: -

CDR3nt: TGTGCCAGCAGTGTAGGACAGGGAAGGACCGGGGAGCTGTTTTTT
CDR3aa: CASSVGQGRTGELFF
v_gene: TRBV2
j_gene: TRBJ2-2
d_gene: TRBD1
abundance: -

CDR3nt: TGCGCCAGCAGCCAAGAGGGGAGTCCGATCACCGGGGAGCTGTTTTTT
CDR3aa: CASSQEGSPITGELFF
v_gene: TRBV4-1
j_gene: TRBJ2-2
d_gene: -
abundance: -

CDR3nt: TGTGCCAGCAGTGACTCGGGGGGCGGAGAAGCAAACTATGGCTACACCTTC
CDR3aa: CASSDSGGGEANYGYTF
v_gene: TRBV6-4
j_gene: TRBJ1-2
d_gene: -
abundance: -

CDR3nt: TGTGCCAGCAGCCGGAGACAGGGAACCGGGGAGCTGTTTTTT
CDR3aa: CASSRRQGTGELFF
v_gene: TRBV7-2
j_gene: TRBJ2-2
d_gene: TRBD1
abundance: -

CDR3nt: TGTGCCAGCAGGGGACTAGCGGGAGGCAATGAGCAGTTCTTC
CDR3aa: CASRGLAGGNEQFF
v_gene: TRBV6-6
j_gene: TRBJ2-1
d_gene: TRBD2
abundance: -

CDR3nt: TGTGCCAGCAGTTACTTGGCCCAAGAGGCCCAGTACTTC
CDR3aa: CASSYLAQEAQYF
v_gene: TRBV6-5
j_gene: TRBJ2-5
d_gene: -
abundance: -

CDR3nt: TGTGCCAGCAGTCCACCCGGACAGAGCAATCAGCCCCAGCATTTT
CDR3aa: CASSPPGQSNQPQHF
v_gene: TRBV6-5
j_gene: TRBJ1-5
d_gene: -
abundance: -

CDR3nt: TGTGCCAGCAGTCAGACTAGCGAGGAGCTGTTTTTT
CDR3aa: CASSQTSEELFF
v_gene: TRBV5-4
j_gene: TRBJ2-2
d_gene: TRBD2
abundance: -

CDR3nt: TGCGCCAGCAGCTTGGACGGCTACTCTGGGGCCAACGTCCTGACTTTC
CDR3aa: CASSLDGYSGANVLTF
v_gene: TRBV5-1
j_gene: TRBJ2-6
d_gene: -
abundance: -

CDR3nt: TGTGCCAGCAGTGAAAGGTGGGGAAATCAGCCCCAGCATTTT
CDR3aa: CASSERWGNQPQHF
v_gene: TRBV6-1
j_gene: TRBJ1-5
d_gene: -
abundance: few

CDR3nt: TGTGCCATACAGGGAGAGGTCTACAATGAGCAGTTCTTC
CDR3aa: CAIQGEVYNEQFF
v_gene: TRBV2
j_gene: TRBJ2-1
d_gene: -
abundance: -

CDR3nt: TGTGCCAGCAGCCGTAGCGGGGAAGAGACCCAGTACTTC
CDR3aa: CASSRSGEETQYF
v_gene: TRBV7-2
j_gene: TRBJ2-5
d_gene: TRBD2
abundance: -

CDR3nt: TGTGCCAGTAGTATCATGGCGGGTGGGACCGGGGAGCTGTTTTTT
CDR3aa: CASSIMAGGTGELFF
v_gene: TRBV19
j_gene: TRBJ2-2
d_gene: -
abundance: -

CDR3nt: TGTGCCAGCAGTTACTTTGGGCAGGGATCGGGTCAGCCCCAGCATTTT
CDR3aa: CASSYFGQGSGQPQHF
v_gene: TRBV6-6
j_gene: TRBJ1-5
d_gene: -
abundance: -

CDR3nt: TGTGCCAGCTCCTCAAGTCCCGCAGGAGTAACCGGGGAGCTGTTTTTT
CDR3aa: CASSSSPAGVTGELFF
v_gene: TRBV27
j_gene: TRBJ2-2
d_gene: -
abundance: -

CDR3nt: TGTGCCAGCAGTTCCGGCGCTCCCTACAATGAGCAGTTCTTC
CDR3aa: CASSSGAPYNEQFF
v_gene: TRBV7-6
j_gene: TRBJ2-1
d_gene: -
abundance: -

CDR3nt: TGCAGCGTTGAGAGACGGGGACAGAGGAACACTGAAGCTTTCTTT
CDR3aa: CSVERRGQRNTEAFF
v_gene: TRBV29-1
j_gene: TRBJ1-1
d_gene: TRBD1
abundance: -

CDR3nt: TGTGCCAGCAGCCCGGGACAGCACTCTGGGGCCAACGTCCTGACTTTC
CDR3aa: CASSPGQHSGANVLTF
v_gene: TRBV9
j_gene: TRBJ2-6
d_gene: TRBD1
abundance: -

CDR3nt: TGTGCCAGCAGCCCTCGGGACACTGGAACTAATTCACCCCTCCACTTT
CDR3aa: CASSPRDTGTNSPLHF
v_gene: TRBV7-8
j_gene: TRBJ1-6
d_gene: -
abundance: -

CDR3nt: TGCAGCGCAAAAAGTGAGCAGTTCTTC
CDR3aa: CSAKSEQFF
v_gene: TRBV29-1
j_gene: TRBJ2-1
d_gene: -
abundance: -

CDR3nt: TGCGCCAGCAGCTTTGGAGACAGGGAGAATGAGCAGTTCTTC
CDR3aa: CASSFGDRENEQFF
v_gene: TRBV5-1
j_gene: TRBJ2-1
d_gene: TRBD1
abundance: -

CDR3nt: TGTGCCAGTAGTATCGGACAGGGGGCGAACGAAAAACTGTTTTTT
CDR3aa: CASSIGQGANEKLFF
v_gene: TRBV19
j_gene: TRBJ1-4
d_gene: TRBD1
abundance: -